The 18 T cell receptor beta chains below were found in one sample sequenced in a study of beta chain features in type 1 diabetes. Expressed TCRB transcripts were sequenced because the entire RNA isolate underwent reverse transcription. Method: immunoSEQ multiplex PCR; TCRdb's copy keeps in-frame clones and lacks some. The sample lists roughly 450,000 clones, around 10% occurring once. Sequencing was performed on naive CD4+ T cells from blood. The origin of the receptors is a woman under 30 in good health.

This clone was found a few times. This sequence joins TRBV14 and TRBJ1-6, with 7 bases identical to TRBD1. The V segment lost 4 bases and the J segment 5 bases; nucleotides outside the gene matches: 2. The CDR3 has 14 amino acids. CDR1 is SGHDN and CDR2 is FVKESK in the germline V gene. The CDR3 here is CASSRQGHNSPLHF. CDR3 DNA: TGTGCCAGCAGCCGACAGGGCCATAATTCACCCCTCCACTTT.

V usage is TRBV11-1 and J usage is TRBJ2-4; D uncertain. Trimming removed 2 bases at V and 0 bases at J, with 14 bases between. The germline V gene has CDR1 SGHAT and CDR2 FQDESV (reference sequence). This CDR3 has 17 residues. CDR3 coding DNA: TGTGCCAGCAGCTTATTGGAGAGAGACACAGCCAAAAACATTCAGTACTTC. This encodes CASSLLERDTAKNIQYF.

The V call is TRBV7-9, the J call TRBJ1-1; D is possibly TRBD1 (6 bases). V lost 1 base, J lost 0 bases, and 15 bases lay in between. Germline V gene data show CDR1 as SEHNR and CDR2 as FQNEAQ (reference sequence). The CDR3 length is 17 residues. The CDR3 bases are TGTGCCAGCAGCTTAGTGTGGGGGGCCTCATTGAACACTGAAGCTTTCTTT. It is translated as CASSLVWGASLNTEAFF.

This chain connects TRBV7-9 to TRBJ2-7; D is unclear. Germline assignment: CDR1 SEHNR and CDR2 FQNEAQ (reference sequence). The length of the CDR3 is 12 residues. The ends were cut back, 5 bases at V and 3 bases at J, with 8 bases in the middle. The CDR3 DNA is TGTGCCAGCAGCCTCTTGGTCTACGAGCAGTACGTC. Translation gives CASSLLVYEQYV.

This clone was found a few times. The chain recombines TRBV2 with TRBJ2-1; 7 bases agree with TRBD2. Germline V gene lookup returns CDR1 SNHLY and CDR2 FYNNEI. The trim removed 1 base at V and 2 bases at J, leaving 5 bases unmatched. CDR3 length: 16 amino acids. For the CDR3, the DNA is TGTGCCAGCAGTGAAGGCGGGAGCGGGACCTACAATGAGCAGTTCTTC. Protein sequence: CASSEGGSGTYNEQFF.

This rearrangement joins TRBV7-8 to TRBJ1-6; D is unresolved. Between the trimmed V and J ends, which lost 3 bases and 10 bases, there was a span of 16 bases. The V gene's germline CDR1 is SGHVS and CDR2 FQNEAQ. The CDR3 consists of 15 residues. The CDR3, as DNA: TGTGCCAGCAGCTTCGCAGGCAGAGGTCAATCACCCCTCCACTTT. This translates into CASSFAGRGQSPLHF.

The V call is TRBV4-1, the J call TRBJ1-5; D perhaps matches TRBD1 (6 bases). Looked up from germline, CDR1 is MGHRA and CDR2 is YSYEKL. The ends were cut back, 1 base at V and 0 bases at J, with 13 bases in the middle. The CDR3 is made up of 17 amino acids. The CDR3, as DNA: TGCGCCAGCAGCCAAGTGCCCGGGACACCTAGCAATCAGCCCCAGCATTTT. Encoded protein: CASSQVPGTPSNQPQHF.

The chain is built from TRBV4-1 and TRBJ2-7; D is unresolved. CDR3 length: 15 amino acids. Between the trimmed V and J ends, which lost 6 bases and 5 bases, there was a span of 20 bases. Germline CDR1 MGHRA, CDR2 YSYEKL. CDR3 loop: CASRRGVTGIDEQYV. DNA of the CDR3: TGCGCCAGCAGGCGTGGGGTTACTGGTATTGACGAGCAGTACGTC.

The CDR3 protein is CASSLGTPGGEQYF. CDR3 bases: TGTGCCAGCAGCCTGGGAACGCCTGGGGGCGAGCAGTACTTC. The chain uses TRBV7-3 and TRBJ2-7; D is possibly TRBD1 or TRBD2 (5 bases each). V lost 5 bases, J lost 6 bases, and 17 bases lay in between. The germline CDR1 and CDR2 sequences are SGHTA and FQGTGA. The CDR3 is made up of 14 amino acids.

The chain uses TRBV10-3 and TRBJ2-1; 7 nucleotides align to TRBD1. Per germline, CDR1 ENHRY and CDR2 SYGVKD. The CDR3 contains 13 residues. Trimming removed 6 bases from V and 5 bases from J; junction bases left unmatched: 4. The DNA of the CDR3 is TGTGCCATCAGGGGGGACAGAGACAATGAGCAGTTCTTC. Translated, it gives CAIRGDRDNEQFF.

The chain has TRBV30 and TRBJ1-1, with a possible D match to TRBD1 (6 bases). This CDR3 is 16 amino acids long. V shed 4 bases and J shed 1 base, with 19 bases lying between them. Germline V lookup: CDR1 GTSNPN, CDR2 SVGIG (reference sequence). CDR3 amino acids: CAWKIREGVWNTEAFF. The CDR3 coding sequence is TGTGCCTGGAAAATTCGGGAGGGGGTTTGGAACACTGAAGCTTTCTTT.

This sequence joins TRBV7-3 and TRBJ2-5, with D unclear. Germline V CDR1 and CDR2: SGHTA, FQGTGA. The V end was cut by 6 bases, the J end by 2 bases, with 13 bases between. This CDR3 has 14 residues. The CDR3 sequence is CASRFSGLQETQYF. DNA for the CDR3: TGTGCCAGCAGGTTCTCCGGCCTACAAGAGACCCAGTACTTC.

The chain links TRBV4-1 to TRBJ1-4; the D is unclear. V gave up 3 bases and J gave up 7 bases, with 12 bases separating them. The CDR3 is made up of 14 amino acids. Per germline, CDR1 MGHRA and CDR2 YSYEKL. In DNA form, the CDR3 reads TGCGCCAGCAGCCACCCCCCAAGATCTGAAAAACTGTTTTTT. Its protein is CASSHPPRSEKLFF.

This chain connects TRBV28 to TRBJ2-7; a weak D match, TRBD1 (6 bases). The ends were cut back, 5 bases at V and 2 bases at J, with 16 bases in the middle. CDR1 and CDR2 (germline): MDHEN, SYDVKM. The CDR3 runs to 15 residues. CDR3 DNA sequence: TGTGCCAGCAGTGGGACATTCTCGGGGACCTACGAGCAGTACTTC. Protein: CASSGTFSGTYEQYF.

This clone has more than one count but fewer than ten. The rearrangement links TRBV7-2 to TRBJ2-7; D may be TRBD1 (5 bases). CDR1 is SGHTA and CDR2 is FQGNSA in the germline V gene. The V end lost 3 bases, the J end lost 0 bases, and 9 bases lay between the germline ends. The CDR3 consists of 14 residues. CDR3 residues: CASSLGPSSYEQYV. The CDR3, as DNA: TGTGCCAGCAGCTTGGGGCCCAGCTCCTACGAGCAGTACGTC.

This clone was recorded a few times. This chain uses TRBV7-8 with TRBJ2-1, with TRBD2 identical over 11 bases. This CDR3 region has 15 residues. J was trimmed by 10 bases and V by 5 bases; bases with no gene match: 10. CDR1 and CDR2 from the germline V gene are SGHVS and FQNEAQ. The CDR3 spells CASSTRLAGWREQFF. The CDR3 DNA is TGTGCCAGCAGCACAAGACTAGCGGGATGGCGGGAGCAGTTCTTC.

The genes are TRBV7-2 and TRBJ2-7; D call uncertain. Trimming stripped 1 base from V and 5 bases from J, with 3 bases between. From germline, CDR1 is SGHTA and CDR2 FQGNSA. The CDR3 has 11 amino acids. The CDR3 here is CASSLVNEQYF. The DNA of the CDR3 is TGTGCCAGCAGCTTAGTCAACGAGCAGTACTTC.

CDR3 sequence (DNA): TGTGCCACCAGCAGAGATGCAGGGCACGGTACGCAGTATTTT. Its protein is CATSRDAGHGTQYF. The chain joins TRBV15 to TRBJ2-3; D is perhaps TRBD1 (5 bases). This CDR3 has 14 residues. The germline CDR1 and CDR2 sequences are LNHNV and YYDKDF (reference sequence). Trimming took off 0 bases at V and 8 bases at J, with 12 bases between the two ends.